This TCR beta chain was recorded in a study of shared clonotypes between healthy human individuals. Whole-study context: CD4 naive cells filled three plates per donor, CD4 memory three, CD8 naive two and CD8 memory one.

CDR3 size: 14 residues. The junction had 5 bases not matched to a gene; V was cut back by 0 bases and J by 7 bases. The germline CDR1 and CDR2 sequences are LGHNA and YSLEER. A note on this clone: No antigen is known for it.

Notes on the study in general: Memory subsets generally showed smaller estimated richness than naive subsets did. Inspection by rarefaction showed sorted-subset sequencing to be incomplete despite large depth.

Naive CD8 isolation took CD45RO-negative cells positively selected for CCR7 and excluded terminally differentiated effector memory CD45RA+ cells. This table comes from immunoSEQ multiplex PCR, and its TCRdb copy is limited to in-frame clones, with some not included. The table records about 580,000 clones, roughly 98% of them present only once. The receptor comes from a man between 25 and 39 years old in good health. Input material: naive CD8+ T cells sorted from blood. The chain recombines TRBV4-3 with TRBJ1-2, with TRBD1 matching 7 bases. CDR3 sequence reads: CASSQEGGLIGYTF. CDR3 in DNA: TGCGCCAGCAGCCAAGAAGGGGGCCTGATTGGCTACACCTTC.